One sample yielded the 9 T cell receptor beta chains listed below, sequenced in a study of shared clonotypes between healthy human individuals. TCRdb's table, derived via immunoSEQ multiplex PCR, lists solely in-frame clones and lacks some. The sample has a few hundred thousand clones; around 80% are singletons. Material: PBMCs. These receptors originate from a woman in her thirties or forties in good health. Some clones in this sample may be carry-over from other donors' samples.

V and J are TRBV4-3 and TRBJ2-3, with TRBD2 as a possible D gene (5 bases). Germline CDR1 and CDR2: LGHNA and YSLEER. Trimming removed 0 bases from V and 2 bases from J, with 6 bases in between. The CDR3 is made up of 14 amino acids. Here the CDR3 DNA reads TGCGCCAGCAGCCAAGACGGGGTCACAGATACGCAGTATTTT. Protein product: CASSQDGVTDTQYF.

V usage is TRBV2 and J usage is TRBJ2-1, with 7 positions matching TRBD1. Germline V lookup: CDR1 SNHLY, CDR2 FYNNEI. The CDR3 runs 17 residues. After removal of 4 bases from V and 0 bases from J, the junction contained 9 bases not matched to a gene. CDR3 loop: CASSVFSDRASYNEQFF. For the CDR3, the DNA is TGTGCCAGCAGTGTCTTTTCTGACAGGGCCTCCTACAATGAGCAGTTCTTC.

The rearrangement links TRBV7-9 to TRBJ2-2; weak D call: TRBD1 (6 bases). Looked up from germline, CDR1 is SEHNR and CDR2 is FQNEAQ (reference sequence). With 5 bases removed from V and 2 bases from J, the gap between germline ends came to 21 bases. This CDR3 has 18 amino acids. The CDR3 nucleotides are TGTGCCAGCAGCGCCGAAGGGACACTATATTTCAACACCGGGGAGCTGTTTTTT. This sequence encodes CASSAEGTLYFNTGELFF.

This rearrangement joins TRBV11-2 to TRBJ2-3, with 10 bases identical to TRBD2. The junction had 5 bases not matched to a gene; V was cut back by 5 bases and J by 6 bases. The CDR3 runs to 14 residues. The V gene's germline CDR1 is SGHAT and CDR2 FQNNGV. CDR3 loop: CASSPAGGRDTQYF. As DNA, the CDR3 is TGTGCCAGCAGCCCAGCGGGAGGGCGGGATACGCAGTATTTT.

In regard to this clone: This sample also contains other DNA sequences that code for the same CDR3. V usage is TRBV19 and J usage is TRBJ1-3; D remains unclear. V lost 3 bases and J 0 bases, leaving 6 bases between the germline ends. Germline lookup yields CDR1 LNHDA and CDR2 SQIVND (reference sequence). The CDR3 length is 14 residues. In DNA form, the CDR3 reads TGTGCCAGTAGTATTCGTAGCTCTGGAAACACCATATATTTT. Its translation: CASSIRSSGNTIYF.

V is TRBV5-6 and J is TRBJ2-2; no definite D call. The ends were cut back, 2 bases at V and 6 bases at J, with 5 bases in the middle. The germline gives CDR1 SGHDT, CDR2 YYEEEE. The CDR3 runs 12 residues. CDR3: CASSFGSGELFF. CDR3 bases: TGTGCCAGCAGCTTTGGTTCCGGGGAGCTGTTTTTT.

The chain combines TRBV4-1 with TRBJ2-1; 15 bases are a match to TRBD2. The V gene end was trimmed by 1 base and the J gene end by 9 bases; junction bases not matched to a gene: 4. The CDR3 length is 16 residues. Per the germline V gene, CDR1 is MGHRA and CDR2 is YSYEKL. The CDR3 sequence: CASSQVGLAGGFEQFF. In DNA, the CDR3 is TGCGCCAGCAGCCAAGTTGGACTAGCGGGAGGGTTTGAGCAGTTCTTC.

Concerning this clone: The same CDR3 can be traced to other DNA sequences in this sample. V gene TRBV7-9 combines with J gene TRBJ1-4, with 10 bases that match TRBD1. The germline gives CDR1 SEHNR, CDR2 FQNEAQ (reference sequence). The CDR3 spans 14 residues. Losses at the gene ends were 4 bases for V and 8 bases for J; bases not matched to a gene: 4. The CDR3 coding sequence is TGTGCCAGCAGCTCCGGACAGGGGGGCGAAAAACTGTTTTTT. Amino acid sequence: CASSSGQGGEKLFF.

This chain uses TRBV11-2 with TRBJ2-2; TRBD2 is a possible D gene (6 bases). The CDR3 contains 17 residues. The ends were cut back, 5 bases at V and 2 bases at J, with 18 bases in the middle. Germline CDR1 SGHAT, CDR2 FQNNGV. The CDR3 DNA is TGTGCCAGCAGCCCGTTGCTTGGGACTTTCAACACCGGGGAGCTGTTTTTT. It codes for CASSPLLGTFNTGELFF.